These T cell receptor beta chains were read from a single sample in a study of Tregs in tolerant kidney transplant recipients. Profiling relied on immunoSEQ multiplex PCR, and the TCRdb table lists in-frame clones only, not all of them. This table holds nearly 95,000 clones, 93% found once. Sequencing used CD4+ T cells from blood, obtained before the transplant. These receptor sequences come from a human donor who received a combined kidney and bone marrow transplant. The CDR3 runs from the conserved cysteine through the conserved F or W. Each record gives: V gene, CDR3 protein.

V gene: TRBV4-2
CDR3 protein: CASSQAVREGQYF

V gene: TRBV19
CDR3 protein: CASKGQDNQPQHF

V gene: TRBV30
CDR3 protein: CAWTPRGIMNTEAFF

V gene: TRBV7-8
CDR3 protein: CASSFFRDGGEQETQYF

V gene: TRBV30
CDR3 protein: CAWSVNGRNIQYF

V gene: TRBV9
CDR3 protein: CASSVGGLPNNEQFF

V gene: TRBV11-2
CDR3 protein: CASSPLSGRRGEQFF

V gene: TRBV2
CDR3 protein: CASSRQGLYEQYF

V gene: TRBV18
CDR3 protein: CASSSTKGHIAYEQYF

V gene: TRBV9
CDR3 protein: CASSVAGTSGTDTQYF

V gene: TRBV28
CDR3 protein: CASSLRTSPRYYEQYF

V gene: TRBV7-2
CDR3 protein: CASSTDRNYGYTF

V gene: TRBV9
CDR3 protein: CASSYGADTQYF

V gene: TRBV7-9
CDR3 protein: CAGSVGQDTPPDTQYF

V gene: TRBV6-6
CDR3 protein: CASSRLASRAGELFF

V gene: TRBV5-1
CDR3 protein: CASSLATGTNSPLHF

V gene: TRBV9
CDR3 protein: CASSVAQGAVNEQFF

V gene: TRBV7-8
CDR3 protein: CASSFYRGPREQYF

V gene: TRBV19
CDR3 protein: CASARQGESYEQYF

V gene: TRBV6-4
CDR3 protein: CASSARGLTDTQYF

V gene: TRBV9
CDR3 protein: CASSLLTNTGELFF

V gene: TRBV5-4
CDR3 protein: CASSLKGLAGSSTDTQYF

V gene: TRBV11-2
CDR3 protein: CASSLDRNSYEQYF

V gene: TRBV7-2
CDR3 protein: CASSLGDRGYEQYF

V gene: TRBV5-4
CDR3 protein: CASSLGVAGDNEQFF

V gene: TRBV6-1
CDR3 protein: CASRPSERGDEKLFF

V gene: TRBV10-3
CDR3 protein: CAISQGYNEQFF

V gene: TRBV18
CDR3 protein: CASSSDISMGANVLTF

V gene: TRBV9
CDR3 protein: CASSPAGTGGGNTIYF

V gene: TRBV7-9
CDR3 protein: CASSPTGSNSYEQYF

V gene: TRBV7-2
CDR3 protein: CASSPRASGGKETQYF

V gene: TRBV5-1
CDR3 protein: CASSLGQGAWNEQFF

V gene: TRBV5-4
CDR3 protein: CASSLAGQGSGNTIYF

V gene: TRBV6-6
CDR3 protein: CASSYSQQRGQFF

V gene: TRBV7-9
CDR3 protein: CASSPVITGELFF

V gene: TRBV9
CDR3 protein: CASSVEGTRSAQYF

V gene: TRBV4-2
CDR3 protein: CASSQDLGARSYEQYF

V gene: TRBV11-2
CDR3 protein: CASSPAGGYQETQYF

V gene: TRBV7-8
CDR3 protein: CASSSPPGRQGRLAKNIQYF

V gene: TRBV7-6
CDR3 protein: CASSSYRSGKRTGANVLTF

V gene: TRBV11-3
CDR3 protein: CASSLNRGGNTIYF

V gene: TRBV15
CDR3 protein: CATSSRFRGPSGNTIYF

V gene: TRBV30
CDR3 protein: CAWSPGTTSRADTQYF

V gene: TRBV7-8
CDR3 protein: CASSPPDQPQHF

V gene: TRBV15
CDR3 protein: CATSRVVGTGAYEQYF

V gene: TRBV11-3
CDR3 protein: CASSPLQGWGYEQYF

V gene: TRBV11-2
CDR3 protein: CASTAGVAETQYF

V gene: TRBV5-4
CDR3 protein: CASSPGHGRGALHF

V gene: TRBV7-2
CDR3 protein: CASSLDWGGATSYGYTF

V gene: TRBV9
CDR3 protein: CASSPGGLAGGPGQFF

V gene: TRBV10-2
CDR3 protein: CASSELQGQETQYF

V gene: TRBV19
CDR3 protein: CASSIQGARRETQYF

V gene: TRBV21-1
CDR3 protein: CASSKEQGSNQPQHF

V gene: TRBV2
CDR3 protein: CASRRWSNEKLFF

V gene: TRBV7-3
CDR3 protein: CASSQGPSTEAFF

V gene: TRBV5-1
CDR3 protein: CASSLLSGGTTDTQYF

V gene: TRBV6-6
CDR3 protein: CASSYSGYNSPLHF

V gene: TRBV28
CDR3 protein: CASSPYRETQYF

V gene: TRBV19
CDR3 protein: CASRTGPYGNTIYF